The 25 T cell receptor beta chains below were found in one sample sequenced in a study of T cell repertoires in cytomegalovirus infection (dated 2019 in TCRdb). Sample treatment or condition, as interpreted from the label and publication: in vitro stimulation with specific CMV peptide epitopes to enrich CMV-specific T cells. The listed sequencing device is Illumina HiSeq 1500. TCRdb's own reprocessing of the public reads used fastp at Q25 and MiXCR and kept productive beta chains. Entries that share a CDR3 protein sequence are merged under the most common genes and DNA. The sample contains 600,000 to 700,000 distinct CDR3 sequences, approximately 33% of them found a single time. Jointly, the top ten make up 18% of the sample. No antigen has been identified for these receptors. The material sequenced was cultured PBMCs, taken from culture after CMV antigen stimulation. Every receptor here comes from a human donor in good health (CMV status not recorded). Some clones in this sample may be carry-over from other donors' samples.

The J gene is TRBJ2-3, the V gene TRBV7-2; D not resolved. Trimming left V 6 bases short and J 4 bases short, with 8 bases between. Germline-derived CDR1 and CDR2 are SGHTA and FQGNSA. The CDR3 length is 12 residues. The CDR3 is CASRIDPDTQYF. In DNA, the CDR3 is TGTGCCAGCAGAATAGACCCAGATACGCAGTATTTT.

This clonotype appeared a few times. This chain connects TRBV7-2 to TRBJ2-3, with 7 bases aligning to TRBD2. V shed 5 bases and J 3 bases; nucleotides not matched to a gene: 8. The CDR3 extends over 15 amino acids. Germline V lookup: CDR1 SGHTA, CDR2 FQGNSA. CDR3 region: CASSPVRERTDTQYF. As DNA, the CDR3 is TGTGCCAGCAGCCCCGTGCGGGAGAGAACAGATACGCAGTATTTT.

The chain has TRBV25-1 and TRBJ2-7; weak D call: TRBD2 (5 bases). CDR1 is MGHDK, CDR2 SYGVNS, per germline. With 4 bases removed from V and 2 bases from J, the gap between germline ends came to 12 bases. This CDR3 is built from 14 residues. In DNA, the CDR3 is TGTGCCAGCAGTGGGAGCGGCAAACCCTACGAGCAGTACTTC. Protein product: CASSGSGKPYEQYF.

This clonotype was seen more than once but under ten times. The chain is built from TRBV25-1 and TRBJ2-3, with TRBD2 as a possible D gene (5 bases). Deletions cut 6 bases from V and 3 bases from J, with 13 bases between. The CDR3 is made up of 14 amino acids. Germline CDR1 and CDR2: MGHDK and SYGVNS. This chain's CDR3 is CASREERETDTQYF. The DNA of the CDR3 is TGTGCCAGCAGGGAGGAGCGAGAAACAGATACGCAGTATTTT. Together with reference TRBV25-1 and TRBJ2-3, the CDR3 gives the full variable domain: EADIYQTPRYLVIGTGKKITLECSQTMGHDKMYWYQQDPGMELHLIHYSYGVNSTEKGDLSSESTVSRIRTEHFPLTLESARPSHTSQYLCASREERETDTQYFGPGTRLTVL.

CDR3 nucleotide sequence: TGTGCCAGCAGCCCCCTTAGCGGGAGGTTGGATACGCAGTATTTT. Protein sequence: CASSPLSGRLDTQYF. J is TRBJ2-3 and V is TRBV6-1, with 10 bases lining up with TRBD2. CDR3 length equals 15 residues. Trimming took 6 bases from V and 6 from J; bases not matched to a gene: 9. Germline loops: CDR1 MNHNS, CDR2 SASEGT.

The chain has TRBV2 and TRBJ1-1; no firm D call. Trimming stripped 6 bases from V and 3 bases from J, with 11 bases between. CDR3 length: 13 amino acids. Germline assignment: CDR1 SNHLY and CDR2 FYNNEI. The CDR3 spells CASRRTGHTEAFF. The CDR3 coding sequence is TGTGCCAGCAGGAGGACCGGGCACACTGAAGCTTTCTTT.

V gene TRBV11-2 combines with J gene TRBJ2-3; no definite D call. The CDR3 consists of 15 residues. V lost 2 bases to trimming and J lost 2 bases, with 11 bases between them. Germline V gives CDR1 SGHAT, CDR2 FQNNGV. The CDR3 here is CASSLYGLNTDTQYF. The CDR3 DNA is TGTGCCAGCAGCTTATATGGGCTTAACACAGATACGCAGTATTTT.

This clonotype showed up just a few times. V usage is TRBV6-1 and J usage is TRBJ1-2; TRBD1 matches 8 bases. Germline lookup yields CDR1 MNHNS and CDR2 SASEGT. V was pared by 1 base and J by 6 bases, with 4 bases of the junction left unmatched. The CDR3 is 14 residues long. This CDR3 is CASSEGSTGDGYTF. CDR3 DNA: TGTGCCAGCAGTGAAGGATCGACAGGGGATGGCTACACCTTC.

This clonotype was found a few times. The chain employs TRBV29-1 and TRBJ2-5; D not resolved. This CDR3 is built from 13 residues. The V and J ends lost 5 bases and 2 bases respectively, with 12 bases between them. Per the germline V gene, CDR1 is SQVTM and CDR2 is ANQGSEA. In DNA, the CDR3 is TGCAGCGTTACTTGGTCGCGGCAAGAGACCCAGTACTTC. It encodes CSVTWSRQETQYF.

V usage is TRBV20-1 and J usage is TRBJ2-1; 8 bases match TRBD1. V was pared by 5 bases and J by 5 bases, with 5 bases of the junction left unmatched. CDR3 length equals 13 residues. Germline V lookup: CDR1 DFQATT, CDR2 SNEGSKA (reference sequence). CDR3 coding DNA: TGCAGTGCTGCGGGACAGGAAAACAATGAGCAGTTCTTC. Protein sequence: CSAAGQENNEQFF.

The chain employs TRBV6-1 and TRBJ2-5, with D possibly TRBD2 on 7 matching bases. Germline V gene lookup returns CDR1 MNHNS and CDR2 SASEGT. The length of the CDR3 is 15 residues. V lost 6 bases to trimming and J lost 5 bases, with 19 bases between them. The CDR3 sequence is CASRGDGRGRETQYF. Written as DNA, the CDR3 is TGTGCCAGCAGGGGCGATGGGCGGGGGCGGGAGACCCAGTACTTC.

V and J are TRBV12-3 or TRBV12-4 and TRBJ2-3; D unclear. V shed 4 bases and J shed 1 base, with 6 bases lying between them. The CDR3 is made up of 13 amino acids. This CDR3 is CASSYQRTDTQYF. The CDR3 DNA is TGTGCCAGCAGTTACCAGCGCACAGATACGCAGTATTTT.

This chain joins TRBV12-3 or TRBV12-4 and TRBJ2-7; D is unresolved. CDR3 length equals 14 residues. Between the trimmed V and J ends, which lost 2 bases and 1 base, there was a span of 9 bases. This CDR3 reads CASSLSWPSYEQYF. The CDR3, as DNA: TGTGCCAGCAGTTTAAGTTGGCCATCCTACGAGCAGTACTTC.

This chain links TRBV14 with TRBJ2-5, with D unresolved. Between the trimmed V and J ends, which lost 4 bases and 2 bases, there was a span of 11 bases. Germline V gene lookup returns CDR1 SGHDN and CDR2 FVKESK. The CDR3 loop spans 14 amino acids. CDR3 in DNA: TGTGCCAGCAGCCGTACACAGCTTCAAGAGACCCAGTACTTC. Encoded protein: CASSRTQLQETQYF.

The chain recombines TRBV20-1 with TRBJ2-4; D not resolved. Germline CDR1 and CDR2: DFQATT and SNEGSKA (reference sequence). The CDR3 covers 15 residues. V lost 6 bases and J 0 bases, leaving 15 bases between the germline ends. Written as DNA, the CDR3 is TGCAGTGCCGCCGGTCGGACCCTAGCCAAAAACATTCAGTACTTC. Amino acids: CSAAGRTLAKNIQYF.

This chain joins TRBV28 and TRBJ2-5; 10 bases are shared with TRBD2. V trimming: 5 bases; J trimming: 5 bases; junction bases outside the gene matches: 5. The length of the CDR3 is 14 residues. The V gene's germline CDR1 is MDHEN and CDR2 SYDVKM. CDR3 sequence reads: CASSPFSGRETQYF. In DNA form, the CDR3 reads TGTGCCAGCAGTCCGTTTAGCGGGAGGGAGACCCAGTACTTC.

This clonotype was recorded many times. This chain joins TRBV7-2 and TRBJ2-1; 14 nucleotides align to TRBD2. This CDR3 has 15 amino acids. Germline V gives CDR1 SGHTA, CDR2 FQGNSA. J gave up 10 bases and V 5 bases, and 7 bases lay outside the gene matches. The CDR3 DNA reads TGTGCCAGCAGCACGACTAGCGGGGGGGCATTGGAGCAGTTCTTC. Amino acid sequence: CASSTTSGGALEQFF.

This clonotype was seen only a few times. The rearrangement uses TRBV7-9 and TRBJ2-3; D unclear. Germline V gives CDR1 SEHNR, CDR2 FQNEAQ (reference sequence). The CDR3 is 16 residues long. V was clipped by 1 base and J by 0 bases, with 11 bases between them. The CDR3 spells CASSLGNSLSTDTQYF. CDR3 DNA: TGTGCCAGCAGCTTAGGCAACAGTTTAAGCACAGATACGCAGTATTTT.

The table lists this clonotype with a few counts. The chain is built from TRBV6-1 and TRBJ1-5; D remains unclear. Germline CDR1 and CDR2: MNHNS and SASEGT. This CDR3 has 20 amino acids. Trimming stripped 7 bases from V and 6 bases from J, with 34 bases between. CDR3 DNA: TGTGCCAGCATGGGAGGCCGTGTGAGTCCGGGATCCCAAAAGATTCAGCCCCAGCATTTT. Protein sequence: CASMGGRVSPGSQKIQPQHF.

The J gene is TRBJ1-2, the V gene TRBV12-3 or TRBV12-4; 8 positions agree with TRBD1. The length of the CDR3 is 16 residues. V was clipped by 6 bases and J by 4 bases; unmatched bases: 13. This CDR3 reads CASRRTGLPPIYGYTF. The CDR3, as DNA: TGTGCCAGCAGACGGACAGGGCTTCCCCCTATCTATGGCTACACCTTC.

In its sample, this clonotype was seen once. The chain combines TRBV20-1 with TRBJ2-1; D might be TRBD2 (6 bases). Germline CDR1 DFQATT, CDR2 SNEGSKA (reference sequence). The CDR3 totals 15 residues. Trimming left V 0 bases short and J 12 bases short, with 21 bases between. In DNA form, the CDR3 reads TGCAGTGCTAGAGATGGGGGGACTCCGTCTCCGGCGCAGTTCTTC. Translation: CSARDGGTPSPAQFF.

This clonotype was seen only a few times. The chain combines TRBV30 with TRBJ1-4; TRBD1 might be the D (5 bases). The CDR3 contains 13 residues. CDR1 and CDR2 (germline): GTSNPN, SVGIG (reference sequence). V dropped 0 bases and J dropped 10 bases, with 12 bases sitting between them. CDR3 loop: CAWSVRERGKLFF. The CDR3 DNA reads as TGTGCCTGGAGTGTCAGGGAAAGGGGAAAACTGTTTTTT.

The chain carries TRBV19 and TRBJ1-4; 10 nucleotides agree with TRBD1. Germline CDR1 is LNHDA and CDR2 is SQIVND (reference sequence). J gave up 6 bases and V 8 bases, and 6 bases lay outside the gene matches. CDR3 size: 14 residues. For the CDR3, the DNA is TGTGCCAGTCGGCGGGACAGGGGTGATGAAAAACTGTTTTTT. Amino acid sequence: CASRRDRGDEKLFF.

This clonotype was counted at least ten times. This chain uses TRBV7-2 with TRBJ2-2, with 8 nucleotides matching TRBD1. CDR1 is SGHTA and CDR2 is FQGNSA in the germline V gene. Trimming cost V 8 bases and J 5 bases; bases outside gene matches: 4. This CDR3 spans 13 amino acids. This CDR3 is CASGQGSTGELFF. CDR3 nucleotide sequence: TGTGCCAGCGGACAGGGTAGTACCGGGGAGCTGTTTTTT.

This chain's CDR3 is CASSGRTNEQFF. The DNA of the CDR3 is TGTGCCAGCAGTGGGAGAACCAATGAGCAGTTCTTC. This sequence joins TRBV2 and TRBJ2-1; D gene uncertain. Germline V gives CDR1 SNHLY, CDR2 FYNNEI. The CDR3 has 12 amino acids. V was cut by 4 bases and J by 6 bases, with 7 bases left in between.